Listed below are T cell receptor beta chains from one sample, sequenced in a study of beta chain features in type 1 diabetes. Clones were read by immunoSEQ multiplex PCR, and TCRdb kept only the in-frame ones, dropping some. Among around 450,000 clones listed, roughly 11% were seen once. Material for sequencing was naive CD4+ T cells from blood. The receptors were gathered from a woman aged 18 to 35 in good health. Both conserved end residues are part of each CDR3. D genes are given only for firm matches. Some rows mark clone size as missing; the rest say once, few, many or name a class of expanded clone.

>-|TRBV5-4|TRBD1|TRBJ1-5
CASSTLGQGGNQPQHF
TGTGCCAGCAGCACACTCGGACAGGGGGGGAATCAGCCCCAGCATTTT
>few|TRBV4-3|-|TRBJ2-7
CASSQGWQQGVTYEQYF
TGCGCCAGCAGCCAAGGCTGGCAGCAGGGCGTCACCTACGAGCAGTACTTC
>-|TRBV2|-|TRBJ1-2
CASSGNVNTYGYTF
TGTGCCAGCAGTGGTAACGTCAACACATATGGCTACACCTTC
>-|TRBV5-1|-|TRBJ2-1
CASGHNEQFF
TGCGCCAGCGGACACAATGAGCAGTTCTTC
>-|TRBV15|TRBD2|TRBJ2-5
CATSIGTSGKYQETQYF
TGTGCCACCAGCATAGGGACTAGCGGAAAGTACCAAGAGACCCAGTACTTC
>few|TRBV4-2|-|TRBJ2-2
CASSQIGSSGELFF
TGTGCCAGCAGCCAGATCGGTTCATCCGGGGAGCTGTTTTTT
>-|TRBV10-3|-|TRBJ2-7
CAISGEGSSYEQYF
TGTGCCATCAGTGGCGAGGGCAGCTCCTACGAGCAGTACTTC
>few|TRBV28|TRBD2|TRBJ2-5
CASTEAGGPAETQYF
TGTGCCAGCACCGAAGCGGGGGGGCCCGCGGAGACCCAGTACTTC
>-|TRBV7-9|-|TRBJ1-2
CASSLTEFDGYTF
TGTGCCAGCAGCTTGACGGAATTCGATGGCTACACCTTC
>-|TRBV4-2|-|TRBJ2-3
CASSHPGPTDTQYF
TGTGCCAGCAGCCACCCCGGGCCCACAGATACGCAGTATTTT
>-|TRBV7-8|TRBD1|TRBJ2-1
CASSSPFGQGYNEQFF
TGTGCCAGCAGCTCTCCCTTTGGACAGGGTTACAATGAGCAGTTCTTC
>few|TRBV4-3|-|TRBJ1-2
CASSQVIRSYGYTF
TGCGCCAGCAGCCAAGTAATCCGTAGCTATGGCTACACCTTC
>-|TRBV5-1|-|TRBJ2-3
CASSLDPGNTDTQYF
TGCGCCAGCAGCTTGGATCCGGGAAACACAGATACGCAGTATTTT
>-|TRBV7-2|-|TRBJ2-1
CASTPGGSRGEQFF
TGTGCCAGCACCCCCGGTGGGTCGCGGGGTGAGCAGTTCTTC
>few|TRBV10-3|-|TRBJ1-1
CAISDGNTEAFF
TGTGCCATCAGTGACGGGAACACTGAAGCTTTCTTT
>-|TRBV6-6|-|TRBJ2-2
CASSSGFTGELFF
TGTGCCAGCTCCAGCGGCTTCACCGGGGAGCTGTTTTTT
>few|TRBV7-2|-|TRBJ2-3
CASSLARAGDTQYF
TGTGCCAGCAGCTTAGCGCGAGCGGGAGATACGCAGTATTTT
>few|TRBV4-3|TRBD1|TRBJ1-4
CASSQRGQVREKLFF
TGCGCCAGCAGCCAAAGGGGACAGGTCCGTGAAAAACTGTTTTTT
>once|TRBV7-9|-|TRBJ2-5
CASRSSGLGGEQYF
TGTGCCAGCAGATCGTCGGGACTGGGAGGAGAGCAGTACTTC
>-|TRBV9|-|TRBJ1-3
CASSVAGNSGNTIYF
TGTGCCAGCAGCGTAGCTGGGAACTCTGGAAACACCATATATTTT
>-|TRBV29-1|-|TRBJ1-5
CSVGPQRKRIYQPQHF
TGCAGCGTGGGCCCCCAGAGGAAGAGAATCTATCAGCCCCAGCATTTT
>few|TRBV6-6|-|TRBJ1-1
CASSKEGRITEAFF
TGTGCCAGCAGTAAGGAGGGACGGATCACTGAAGCTTTCTTT
>few|TRBV10-3|-|TRBJ2-1
CAISESTRQYNEQFF
TGTGCCATCAGTGAGTCGACTCGGCAGTACAATGAGCAGTTCTTC
>-|TRBV7-2|-|TRBJ2-7
CASSLVGDSNSYEQYF
TGTGCCAGCAGTTTAGTAGGAGACAGCAACTCCTACGAGCAGTACTTC
>-|TRBV7-9|TRBD1|TRBJ2-7
CASRGQGRTYEQYF
TGTGCCAGCAGAGGACAGGGGCGTACCTACGAGCAGTACTTC
>-|TRBV28|TRBD1|TRBJ2-5
CASSFAPPGGSQYF
TGTGCCAGCAGTTTTGCGCCCCCAGGGGGCTCCCAGTACTTC
>-|TRBV7-9|-|TRBJ1-2
CASSPQRSGYTF
TGTGCCAGCAGCCCCCAACGATCTGGCTACACCTTC
>-|TRBV4-1|-|TRBJ2-6
CASRRNSGANVLTF
TGCGCCAGCAGGCGGAACTCTGGGGCCAACGTCCTGACTTTC
>-|TRBV7-2|-|TRBJ2-5
CASSFALVETQYF
TGTGCCAGCAGCTTTGCCTTGGTCGAGACCCAGTACTTC
>few|TRBV4-2|TRBD2|TRBJ2-3
CASSQRLIAGSTDTQYF
TGTGCCAGCAGCCAACGGCTCATAGCGGGGAGCACAGATACGCAGTATTTT
>few|TRBV28|-|TRBJ2-1
CASSSTGLYNEQFF
TGTGCCAGCAGTAGTACGGGATTGTACAATGAGCAGTTCTTC
>-|TRBV28|TRBD1|TRBJ1-2
CASSFGTGVGGYTF
TGTGCCAGCAGTTTTGGGACAGGGGTCGGAGGCTACACCTTC
>few|TRBV29-1|-|TRBJ2-5
CSVTRTVWETQYF
TGCAGCGTTACCCGGACGGTGTGGGAGACCCAGTACTTC
>few|TRBV11-3|-|TRBJ2-7
CASSFRAYYEQYF
TGTGCCAGCAGCTTCCGGGCTTACTACGAGCAGTACTTC
>-|TRBV5-6|-|TRBJ2-1
CASRWLGSHNEQFF
TGTGCCAGCAGATGGCTGGGGTCTCACAATGAGCAGTTCTTC
>-|TRBV7-6|-|TRBJ2-1
CASSLAPPASSYNEQFF
TGTGCCAGCAGCTTAGCGCCCCCAGCTAGCTCCTACAATGAGCAGTTCTTC
>-|TRBV25-1|TRBD1|TRBJ2-1
CASSGTRGLSYNEQFF
TGTGCCAGCAGTGGGACCAGGGGGCTCTCCTACAATGAGCAGTTCTTC
>-|TRBV2|-|TRBJ1-2
CASSESGNYGYTF
TGTGCCAGCAGTGAGTCGGGTAACTATGGCTACACCTTC
>-|TRBV28|-|TRBJ1-6
CASTLVPSSVVSPLHF
TGTGCCAGCACCTTAGTCCCCAGTTCGGTGGTCTCACCCCTCCACTTT
>few|TRBV11-2|-|TRBJ2-7
CASSLETGAYEQYF
TGTGCCAGCAGCTTAGAGACAGGAGCCTACGAGCAGTACTTC
>-|TRBV14|-|TRBJ1-1
CASSLVRDRTEAFF
TGTGCCAGCAGCTTAGTCAGGGATAGGACTGAAGCTTTCTTT
>-|TRBV5-6|TRBD1|TRBJ2-3
CASSFLAVDRVKDTQYF
TGTGCCAGCAGCTTTCTAGCTGTGGACAGGGTAAAAGATACGCAGTATTTT
>-|TRBV4-2|-|TRBJ2-1
CASSQVGTRYNEQFF
TGTGCCAGCAGCCAAGTCGGGACGAGGTACAATGAGCAGTTCTTC
>few|TRBV6-1|-|TRBJ2-3
CASSFRDTQYF
TGTGCCAGCTCCTTCCGGGATACGCAGTATTTT
>-|TRBV28|TRBD1|TRBJ1-1
CASSLQLGQGRAFF
TGTGCCAGCAGTTTACAACTCGGACAGGGGAGAGCTTTCTTT
>-|TRBV4-2|-|TRBJ1-5
CASSQDPRAYQPQHF
TGTGCCAGCAGCCAAGACCCCAGGGCGTATCAGCCCCAGCATTTT
>-|TRBV11-3|-|TRBJ2-5
CASAPEETQYF
TGTGCCAGCGCTCCGGAAGAGACCCAGTACTTC
>once|TRBV5-6|-|TRBJ1-4
CASNLGGATNEKLFF
TGTGCCAGCAACCTTGGCGGGGCAACTAATGAAAAACTGTTTTTT
>few|TRBV14|-|TRBJ1-2
CASSSRAQGTHGYTF
TGTGCCAGCAGCTCAAGGGCCCAGGGGACCCATGGCTACACCTTC
>few|TRBV11-2|-|TRBJ2-3
CASSRTDTQYF
TGTGCCAGCAGCCGTACAGATACGCAGTATTTT
>-|TRBV11-2|TRBD1|TRBJ2-1
CASSSRGRSDEQFF
TGTGCCAGCAGCTCCAGGGGGCGATCGGATGAGCAGTTCTTC
>few|TRBV5-1|TRBD2|TRBJ2-7
CASSAGVLYEQYF
TGCGCCAGCAGCGCGGGGGTCCTCTACGAGCAGTACTTC
>many|TRBV13|-|TRBJ2-7
CASSLTGQGNEQYF
TGTGCCAGCAGCTTAACAGGCCAGGGAAACGAGCAGTACTTC
>-|TRBV11-3|-|TRBJ2-3
CASNNRQTTDTQYF
TGTGCCAGCAACAATCGGCAGACCACAGATACGCAGTATTTT
>-|TRBV28|-|TRBJ1-6
CASTHRKGSYNSPLHF
TGTGCCAGCACCCACAGGAAGGGGTCCTATAATTCACCCCTCCACTTT
>few|TRBV7-2|-|TRBJ2-5
CASSLSRQETQYF
TGTGCCAGCAGCTTGTCCAGACAAGAGACCCAGTACTTC
>few|TRBV29-1|-|TRBJ2-5
CSVGFSLLETQYF
TGCAGCGTTGGTTTTAGCCTTTTGGAGACCCAGTACTTC
>few|TRBV7-9|-|TRBJ1-4
CASRSPSAGVANEKLFF
TGTGCCAGCAGATCACCATCTGCGGGGGTGGCTAATGAAAAACTGTTTTTT
>-|TRBV23-1|-|TRBJ1-1
CASSPGGAMNTEAFF
TGCGCCAGCAGTCCGGGGGGAGCCATGAACACTGAAGCTTTCTTT
>-|TRBV5-1|-|TRBJ2-1
CASSFTTTPGEQFF
TGCGCCAGCAGCTTCACGACGACCCCCGGGGAGCAGTTCTTC